This entry lists 7 T cell receptor beta chains sequenced from one sample in a study of cytomegalovirus exposure and HLA in healthy donors. The PCR contained 60 Vbeta and 13 Jbeta primers. Sequenced by immunoSEQ multiplex PCR; TCRdb stores in-frame clones only, minus some. In the table there are around 84,000 clones, around 73% of which are singletons. Specimen: PBMCs. These receptors originate from a man aged 45-65 years in good health and CMV-seronegative.

The gene calls are TRBV2 and TRBJ1-2; 8 bases map to TRBD1. The ends lost 11 bases at V and 6 bases at J; junction bases unmatched: 11. This CDR3 spans 13 amino acids. Germline V gene sequence: CDR1 SNHLY, CDR2 FYNNEI. Here the CDR3 reads CAGRAGGADGYTF. The CDR3 DNA sequence: TGTGCCGGGAGAGCAGGGGGCGCGGATGGCTACACCTTC.

This chain links TRBV6-1 with TRBJ2-7; a weak D match, TRBD2 (5 bases). CDR3 size: 14 residues. Trimming left V 8 bases short and J 5 bases short, with 19 bases between. Germline V gene sequence: CDR1 MNHNS, CDR2 SASEGT. The CDR3 loop reads CASLVPYPGNEQYF. In DNA, the CDR3 is TGTGCCAGCTTAGTTCCGTATCCGGGGAACGAGCAGTACTTC.

The chain employs TRBV9 and TRBJ2-7; the D gene is possibly TRBD2 (6 bases). V lost 3 bases and J lost 4, with 14 bases in between. Germline-derived CDR1 and CDR2 are SGDLS and YYNGEE. The CDR3 length is 14 residues. In DNA, the CDR3 is TGTGCCAGCAGCGGAGGAGGGGTAGGGTACGAGCAGTACTTC. Its protein is CASSGGGVGYEQYF.

The CDR3 nucleotides are TGTGCCAGCAGTCATCGACAGGGGTCGAACACTGAAGCTTTCTTT. Encoded protein: CASSHRQGSNTEAFF. This chain links TRBV28 with TRBJ1-1; 8 bases line up with TRBD1. Germline CDR1 and CDR2: MDHEN and SYDVKM. Trimming at V came to 5 bases and at J to 1 base, leaving 6 bases not matched to a gene. This CDR3 spans 15 amino acids.

V is TRBV28 and J is TRBJ1-6, with D perhaps matching TRBD1 (5 bases). The germline gives CDR1 MDHEN, CDR2 SYDVKM. The CDR3 is 15 residues long. Trimming took 6 bases from V and 8 from J, leaving 17 bases between them. The CDR3, as DNA: TGTGCCAGCAGCCCTTTCTTGGGGGGAGATTCACCCCTCCACTTT. Residues: CASSPFLGGDSPLHF.

The chain combines TRBV5-6 with TRBJ2-3; 12 nucleotides match TRBD2. The CDR3 totals 16 residues. J lost 4 bases, V lost 2 bases, and 5 bases had no gene match. The V gene's germline CDR1 is SGHDT and CDR2 YYEEEE. CDR3 DNA: TGTGCCAGCAGCTTAAGGACTAGCGGGGTTTCAGATACGCAGTATTTT. Protein sequence: CASSLRTSGVSDTQYF. Based on the CDR3 plus reference TRBV5-6 and TRBJ2-3, the full variable domain is DAGVTQSPTHLIKTRGQQVTLRCSPKSGHDTVSWYQQALGQGPQFIFQYYEEEERQRGNFPDRFSGHQFPNYSSELNVNALLLGDSALYLCASSLRTSGVSDTQYFGPGTRLTVL.

Comments on this clone: The junction and the germline gene differ at one end; a read error may be behind it. CDR3 coding DNA: TGTGCCAGCTCACCACAACAGGGGAGGTTGCGAGAGGCCCAGTACTTC. Residues: CASSPQQGRLREAQYF. The chain is built from TRBV18 and TRBJ2-5, with D perhaps matching TRBD1 (7 bases). Germline assignment: CDR1 KGHSH and CDR2 LQKENI. The CDR3 sequence is 16 residues long.